One and the same sample provided the 12 T cell receptor beta chains below, sequenced in a study of blood T cell repertoires in COVID-19. Profiling relied on immunoSEQ multiplex PCR, and the TCRdb table lists in-frame clones only, not all of them. Found here are 200,000 to 250,000 clones, about four fifths of them singletons; the top ten hold 9.5% to 15%. The sequencing input was peripheral blood. The receptors stem from a woman aged 40 to 50 with acute or convalescent COVID-19.

Here the CDR3 reads CASSSPNSPLHF. The CDR3 DNA follows: TGTGCCAGCAGCTCCCCGAATTCACCCCTCCACTTT. This chain uses TRBV9 with TRBJ1-6; D call uncertain. V was pared by 4 bases and J by 7 bases, with 6 bases between. The germline V gene encodes CDR1 SGDLS and CDR2 YYNGEE. This CDR3 is 12 amino acids long. Variable domain in full (rest from reference TRBV9 and TRBJ1-6): DSGVTQTPKHLITATGQRVTLRCSPRSGDLSVYWYQQSLDQGLQFLIQYYNGEERAKGNILERFSAQQFPDLHSELNLSSLELGDSALYFCASSSPNSPLHFGNGTRLTVT.

As regards this clone: This sample includes further DNA sequences coding for the same CDR3. The chain combines TRBV4-3 with TRBJ2-7, with a weak D call TRBD1 (5 bases). The CDR3 length is 16 residues. The germline V and J ends were trimmed by 1 base and 1 base, with 14 bases remaining between them. Germline CDR1 is LGHNA and CDR2 is YSLEER. The CDR3 DNA follows: TGCGCCAGCAGCCAAGGGTTAACAGGTGGTTCCTACGAGCAGTACTTC. Protein: CASSQGLTGGSYEQYF.

J is TRBJ1-2 and V is TRBV24-1, with 8 bases lining up with TRBD1. The CDR3 contains 16 residues. V dropped 4 bases and J dropped 3; count of bases not matched to a gene: 9. Germline assignment: CDR1 KGHDR and CDR2 SFDVKD. The CDR3 spells CATSETGTGGDYGYTF. CDR3 coding DNA: TGTGCCACCAGTGAAACCGGGACAGGAGGGGACTATGGCTACACCTTC.

CDR3 in DNA: TGTGCCAGCAGCCCCCCAACAGGGATAGGTGAAAAACTGTTTTTT. It translates to CASSPPTGIGEKLFF. The rearrangement links TRBV7-2 to TRBJ1-4; D is possibly TRBD1 (6 bases). Germline CDR1 SGHTA, CDR2 FQGNSA. Trimming left V 5 bases short and J 7 bases short, with 17 bases between. The CDR3 is made up of 15 amino acids.

The chain links TRBV6-1 to TRBJ1-5; TRBD1 matches 8 bases. CDR3 length: 20 amino acids. Trimming cost V 4 bases and J 0 bases; bases outside gene matches: 17. Germline CDR1 is MNHNS and CDR2 is SASEGT. The CDR3 DNA reads as TGTGCCAGCAGTGCCAAGGACAGGGTCGGTTCTGCGAATAGCAATCAGCCCCAGCATTTT. It translates to CASSAKDRVGSANSNQPQHF.

The chain employs TRBV27 and TRBJ1-1, with 8 bases that match TRBD1. Germline assignment: CDR1 MNHEY and CDR2 SMNVEV (reference sequence). CDR3 size: 13 residues. The ends lost 6 bases at V and 3 bases at J; junction bases unmatched: 3. The CDR3 DNA reads TGTGCCAGCAGACAGGACAGGGACACTGAAGCTTTCTTT. Translating gives CASRQDRDTEAFF.

The V gene is TRBV2, the J gene TRBJ2-6, with TRBD2 matching 11 bases. Germline V lookup: CDR1 SNHLY, CDR2 FYNNEI. Trimming at V came to 5 bases and at J to 0 bases, leaving 9 bases not matched to a gene. The CDR3 has 19 amino acids. CDR3 DNA sequence: TGTGCCAGCAGTCCTACTAGCGGGGGCGTCCTCTCTGGGGCCAACGTCCTGACTTTC. The encoded protein is CASSPTSGGVLSGANVLTF.

The chain employs TRBV19 and TRBJ1-1, with D maybe TRBD1 (6 bases). V dropped 9 bases and J dropped 8 bases, with 16 bases sitting between them. Germline V CDR1 and CDR2: LNHDA, SQIVND (reference sequence). CDR3 size: 12 residues. The CDR3 reads CASAPYRAEAFF. CDR3 DNA: TGTGCCAGCGCTCCGTACAGGGCAGAAGCTTTCTTT.

The DNA for the CDR3 is TGTGCCAGCAGTCCTCATCGACAGGGTCAAAGGGATACGCAGTATTTT. This translates into CASSPHRQGQRDTQYF. The chain uses TRBV27 and TRBJ2-3; 7 positions match TRBD1. J was trimmed by 6 bases and V by 5 bases; bases with no gene match: 14. The CDR3 contains 16 residues. Looked up from germline, CDR1 is MNHEY and CDR2 is SMNVEV (reference sequence).

The gene calls are TRBV5-1 and TRBJ2-7, with 9 bases fitting TRBD2. The CDR3 contains 14 residues. V lost 4 bases and J lost 5; bases outside the gene matches: 7. CDR1 is SGHRS, CDR2 YFSETQ, per germline. In nucleotides, the CDR3 is TGCGCCAGCAGCCCGGTAGCGGGAGAGAACGAGCAGTACTTC. Translated, it gives CASSPVAGENEQYF.

The sample holds a few counts of this clone. The V call is TRBV9, the J call TRBJ2-2, with D possibly matching TRBD1 (6 bases). The V end was cut by 3 bases, the J end by 5 bases, with 14 bases between. Germline lookup yields CDR1 SGDLS and CDR2 YYNGEE. The CDR3 consists of 15 residues. The CDR3 DNA follows: TGTGCCAGCAGCGCCGGGACACTCCTTACCGGGGAGCTGTTTTTT. Protein product: CASSAGTLLTGELFF.

This clone appeared a single time. The chain recombines TRBV7-2 with TRBJ2-7; 9 bases are a match to TRBD1. The germline CDR1 and CDR2 sequences are SGHTA and FQGNSA. After removal of 4 bases from V and 6 bases from J, the junction contained 4 bases not matched to a gene. CDR3 length equals 13 residues. CDR3 amino acids: CASSSGQGTEQYF. CDR3 bases: TGTGCCAGCAGCTCGGGACAGGGTACCGAGCAGTACTTC.